A selection of T cell receptor beta chains follows, all from one sample in a study of blood T cell repertoires in COVID-19. The assay was immunoSEQ multiplex PCR, and TCRdb's table has in-frame clones only and misses some. The sample records 75,000 to 95,000 clones, roughly 88% being singletons. Sequencing input: peripheral blood. The receptors stem from a woman of 80 years or more with acute or convalescent COVID-19. Each CDR3 is given with its conserved first and last residue. Fields, in order: V gene, D gene, J gene, clone size, CDR3 protein, CDR3 DNA. D genes are given only for firm matches. Only some rows state a clone size, as once, few, many or a class for expanded clones.

V: TRBV7-4
D: TRBD1
J: TRBJ2-7
size: .
CDR3: CASSPKRRGLCHEQYF
DNA: TGTGCCAGCAGCCCCAAGCGTAGGGGGCTATGCCACGAGCAGTACTTC

V: TRBV28
D: .
J: TRBJ1-4
size: .
CDR3: CASSLPGATNEKLFF
DNA: TGTGCCAGCAGTCTCCCTGGAGCAACTAATGAAAAACTGTTTTTT

V: TRBV27
D: TRBD1
J: TRBJ1-2
size: .
CDR3: CASKEQGAYGYTF
DNA: TGTGCCAGCAAGGAACAGGGGGCATATGGCTACACCTTC

V: TRBV12-3/TRBV12-4
D: .
J: TRBJ1-6
size: .
CDR3: CASSLQNPSPLHF
DNA: TGTGCCAGCAGTTTACAGAATCCTTCACCCCTCCACTTT

V: TRBV28
D: .
J: TRBJ2-5
size: once
CDR3: CASTSAGGVGRETQYF
DNA: TGTGCCAGCACCTCGGCCGGGGGAGTGGGGAGAGAGACCCAGTACTTC

V: TRBV2
D: TRBD1
J: TRBJ1-1
size: few
CDR3: CANILQGTNTEAFF
DNA: TGTGCCAACATATTACAGGGGACGAACACTGAAGCTTTCTTT

V: TRBV11-3
D: .
J: TRBJ2-3
size: .
CDR3: CASSLGSSGTQYF
DNA: TGTGCCAGCAGCTTAGGTTCTTCGGGAACGCAGTATTTT

V: TRBV28
D: .
J: TRBJ2-1
size: .
CDR3: CASSVGGGLHNEQFF
DNA: TGTGCCAGCAGTGTGGGAGGAGGACTCCACAATGAGCAGTTCTTC

V: TRBV12-3/TRBV12-4
D: .
J: TRBJ1-4
size: .
CDR3: CASSLAGGEKLFF
DNA: TGTGCCAGCAGTCTGGCCGGAGGAGAAAAACTGTTTTTT

V: TRBV11-1
D: .
J: TRBJ1-1
size: .
CDR3: CASRFQENTEAFF
DNA: TGTGCCAGCAGGTTTCAGGAGAACACTGAAGCTTTCTTT

V: TRBV7-2
D: TRBD1
J: TRBJ2-2
size: .
CDR3: CASSLSRGRTGELFF
DNA: TGTGCCAGCAGCTTATCCAGGGGGCGCACCGGGGAGCTGTTTTTT

V: TRBV18
D: TRBD1
J: TRBJ1-4
size: .
CDR3: CASSQGAGEKLFF
DNA: TGTGCCAGCTCACAGGGGGCAGGTGAAAAACTGTTTTTT

V: TRBV2
D: .
J: TRBJ2-4
size: few
CDR3: CASSDWLAKNIQYF
DNA: TGTGCCAGCAGTGATTGGCTAGCCAAAAACATTCAGTACTTC

V: TRBV5-1
D: TRBD2
J: TRBJ2-1
size: .
CDR3: CASSLGLASYNEQFF
DNA: TGCGCCAGCAGCTTGGGACTAGCCTCCTACAATGAGCAGTTCTTC

V: TRBV10-3
D: .
J: TRBJ1-1
size: .
CDR3: CAISESNSLNTEAFF
DNA: TGTGCCATCAGTGAATCGAACAGTTTGAACACTGAAGCTTTCTTT

V: TRBV5-1
D: .
J: TRBJ2-7
size: .
CDR3: CASSPGLSSYEQYF
DNA: TGCGCCAGCAGCCCAGGGCTAAGCTCCTACGAGCAGTACTTC

V: TRBV27
D: TRBD1
J: TRBJ2-7
size: .
CDR3: CASRSPARGFSYEQYF
DNA: TGTGCCAGCCGAAGCCCCGCCAGGGGGTTCTCCTACGAGCAGTACTTC

V: TRBV30
D: .
J: TRBJ1-4
size: .
CDR3: CAWSSGQGEKLFF
DNA: TGTGCCTGGAGTTCAGGGCAAGGTGAAAAACTGTTTTTT

V: TRBV6-2/TRBV6-3
D: TRBD1
J: TRBJ2-4
size: few
CDR3: CASSYSTGGDKNIQYF
DNA: TGTGCCAGCAGTTACTCGACAGGGGGCGACAAAAACATTCAGTACTTC

V: TRBV15
D: TRBD1
J: TRBJ2-7
size: .
CDR3: CATSTGQGGEQYF
DNA: TGTGCCACCAGCACTGGACAGGGCGGCGAGCAGTACTTC

V: TRBV4-1
D: .
J: TRBJ2-1
size: .
CDR3: CASSQERDSYNEQFF
DNA: TGCGCCAGCAGCCAAGAACGAGACTCCTACAATGAGCAGTTCTTC

V: TRBV12-2
D: .
J: TRBJ1-1
size: .
CDR3: CASRLGGSQEENTEAFF
DNA: TGTGCAAGTCGCTTAGGAGGGTCCCAAGAGGAGAACACTGAAGCTTTCTTT

V: TRBV2
D: .
J: TRBJ1-2
size: .
CDR3: CASSEGLRGGYTF
DNA: TGTGCCAGCAGTGAAGGACTTCGGGGAGGCTACACCTTC

V: TRBV6-4
D: .
J: TRBJ2-7
size: .
CDR3: CASSREWRVSEQYF
DNA: TGTGCCAGCAGCCGAGAGTGGAGGGTAAGCGAGCAGTACTTC

V: TRBV18
D: .
J: TRBJ1-2
size: .
CDR3: CASSLQTGRDYGYTF
DNA: TGTGCCAGCTCACTACAGACAGGCAGGGACTATGGCTACACCTTC

V: TRBV7-2
D: .
J: TRBJ1-1
size: .
CDR3: CASSFQGLNTEAFF
DNA: TGTGCCAGCAGCTTCCAGGGGTTGAACACTGAAGCTTTCTTT

V: TRBV24-1
D: TRBD2
J: TRBJ2-2
size: .
CDR3: CATRPSGRADTGELFF
DNA: TGTGCCACCCGTCCTAGCGGGAGGGCCGACACCGGGGAGCTGTTTTTT

V: TRBV25-1
D: TRBD1
J: TRBJ1-1
size: once
CDR3: CASSLRGLTEAFF
DNA: TGTGCCAGCAGCCTTAGGGGGCTCACTGAAGCTTTCTTT

V: TRBV23-1
D: .
J: TRBJ1-5
size: .
CDR3: CASSRKFRGTNQPQHF
DNA: TGCGCCAGCAGTCGGAAATTTCGGGGTACGAATCAGCCCCAGCATTTT

V: TRBV28
D: .
J: TRBJ1-1
size: .
CDR3: CASSLFQSTEAFF
DNA: TGTGCCAGCAGTTTATTTCAATCCACTGAAGCTTTCTTT

V: TRBV7-2
D: .
J: TRBJ2-1
size: .
CDR3: CASSSLHSPEQFF
DNA: TGTGCCAGCAGCTCCCTCCACTCGCCTGAGCAGTTCTTC

V: TRBV6-5
D: .
J: TRBJ2-3
size: once
CDR3: CASSNRLSSLDTQYF
DNA: TGTGCCAGCAGTAATCGACTAAGTTCGCTGGATACGCAGTATTTT

V: TRBV27
D: .
J: TRBJ1-6
size: once
CDR3: CASSSRQNNSPLHF
DNA: TGTGCCAGCAGTTCAAGACAGAATAATTCACCCCTCCACTTT

V: TRBV30
D: .
J: TRBJ2-5
size: .
CDR3: CASRVGETQYF
DNA: TGTGCCTCTCGGGTGGGAGAGACCCAGTACTTC

V: TRBV10-3
D: TRBD1
J: TRBJ1-2
size: .
CDR3: CAISVQGDPRGYTF
DNA: TGTGCCATCAGCGTACAGGGGGATCCTCGTGGCTACACCTTC

V: TRBV23-1
D: .
J: TRBJ1-1
size: once
CDR3: CASSQPTGSGVEAFF
DNA: TGCGCCAGCAGTCAACCAACAGGGAGCGGGGTTGAAGCTTTCTTT

V: TRBV28
D: .
J: TRBJ1-5
size: .
CDR3: CASRRKTSNQPQHF
DNA: TGTGCCAGCAGAAGAAAAACAAGCAATCAGCCCCAGCATTTT